This TCR beta chain derives from a study of cytomegalovirus exposure and HLA in healthy donors (dated by TCRdb to the late 2010s). About the study as a whole: An earlier analysis of about 530 of the donors reported 276 Gb of sequence data and approximately 120 million unique TCR beta sequences obtained from around 190 million T cells. An early release covering just under 650 HLA-typed donors comprised 250 to 350 gigabases of sequencing data and roughly 85 million unique TCR sequences. Of the 300 to 500 genotyped donors, 81% were placed in the genetic ancestry cluster associated with self-reported Caucasian donors. The study profiled the T cell repertoires of approximately 700 subjects by immunosequencing and related them to cytomegalovirus serostatus. The number of donors typed differed by locus, with about 620-630 for A, B, C, DRB1 and DQB1, roughly 550 for DQA1, some 570 for DPA1, and approximately 470 for DPB1. An earlier analysis of roughly 580 of the donors used high-throughput TCR beta sequencing to judge whether each TCR beta V gene segment behaved as functional or pseudogenic. A later genetic analysis took genome-wide SNP genotypes for 398 of the 666 donors and used that subset as a discovery cohort. Rather than drawing on any new phenotypic data, the later analysis identified candidate immune exposures from TCR beta sequences and the way those sequences occurred across donors. In a later analysis, previously published TCR beta repertoires from 670 or so donors were re-analyzed and high-resolution HLA genotyping was added so that TCR occurrence patterns could be studied. Besides the first cohort of around 670 subjects, a separate validation cohort made up of over 100 different subjects was used. Among around 400 genotyped donors of the cohort, an average of around 250,000 unique TCR beta nucleotide sequences was sequenced per donor, of which about 18% were non-productive. About five DR-DQ haplotypes were treated as single units for association and clustering because of strong linkage in the cohort. The aim of the study was to test whether cataloging public T cell receptors could identify signatures of past pathogen exposure. Class I and class II HLA loci were covered by the typing at four-digit resolution. Alongside the repertoire data, information on donor age, sex, ethnicity and CMV serostatus was compiled. All discovery cohort repertoires had been generated using a single sequencing platform. To predict cytomegalovirus infection status, the study combined high-throughput TCR immunosequencing, statistical association of individual TCRs with disease status, and machine learning. Study-level results and caveats: Across donors, most TCR sequences were observed very rarely, whereas some public TCRs were present in many individuals. Roughly uniform sequencing depth across donors was assumed in presence/absence analyses, although this assumption may not hold. A later genetic analysis reported fewer N-insertions in productive TCRs among donors in an Asian-associated ancestry cluster than the roughly 700-donor mean. A group of highly shared sequence variants was considered likely to be a technical artifact of the sequencing pipeline. A later analysis associated 16,951 TCR beta sequences with specific HLA alleles at a false discovery rate of 0.05. This cohort had only TCR beta chains sequenced, and the lack of alpha or paired-chain data limited which features could be detected. Correlated functional status among segregating V segments might reflect linkage disequilibrium, but an unknown experimental factor could not be ruled out. Immune exposure information for the cohort was limited to CMV serostatus. The authors suggested that the approach could potentially be generalized to other disease states and immunological phenotypes. Several of the top co-occurrence clusters appeared to be linked to parvovirus B19, influenza, CMV and Epstein-Barr virus, according to a later analysis. In an earlier analysis of 587 of the donors, most TCR beta V segments appeared in productive rearrangements about 87% or about 30% of the time, broadly matching IMGT annotations. The classifier was reported to diagnose cytomegalovirus status with high specificity and sensitivity in both the original cohort and the validation cohort. HLA typing was unavailable for some donors at each locus, so association tests used only the typed subset. A total of 150 or so TCR beta chains were listed by the study as associated with cytomegalovirus. Because counts were too low, 15 to 20 rarely observed V segments, including chromosome 9 orphons, were excluded from the earlier analysis of some 590 of the donors. According to a later analysis, most CMV-associated TCR beta chains appeared to be HLA-restricted, and the HLA associations seemed to be driven largely by CMV exposure. In a later analysis, the rate of TCR association differed among HLA loci, with DRB1 alleles having the most associated TCRs and HLA-C alleles having the fewest. In a later analysis, HLA-associated TCR beta chains were found to be more clonally expanded and to have lower generation probabilities than equally common non-associated chains. V-gene and J-gene trimming of TCR beta chains was associated with a missense DCLRE1C variant in a later genetic analysis, and the association was replicated in an independent cohort. Strong co-occurrence of HLA alleles, especially DR and DQ, made assigning TCR associations to individual alleles difficult. A further reported finding was that TCR beta sequences accurately predicted the HLA-A and HLA-B alleles for most subjects in the first cohort. Because the 87-base-pair reads could not distinguish some IMGT-functional V segments, including TRBV6-2 and TRBV6-3, those segments were excluded. A few of the identified cytomegalovirus-associated TCR beta chains were confirmed in vitro to be specific for cytomegalovirus antigens.

Library preparation was by the immunoSEQ multiplex PCR assay. The multiplex PCR relied on a mix of 60 forward primers for TCR Vbeta segments and 13 reverse primers for TCR Jbeta segments. Amplification of the CDR3 region of rearranged TCR beta genes was performed with a multiplex PCR assay on genomic DNA. Amplified TCR beta libraries were sequenced as 87-base-pair reads on the Illumina HiSeq System. The original methods were these. A later analysis tallied tens of millions of unique TCR beta chains across the 610 or so repertoires, and 10 million to 11 million of those chains were shared by two or more donors. A nearest-neighbor algorithm error-corrected the raw reads and collapsed the reads into unique sequences, merging closely related sequences to remove PCR and sequencing errors. CDR3 sequences were aligned to IMGT reference sequences to assign V, D and J gene segments. Each retained sequence needed at least a six-nucleotide match to both a V gene segment and a J gene segment. A rearrangement was called productive if the CDR3 had no stop codons and remained in frame with V and J, and every other rearrangement was called non-productive. CDR3 was defined by IMGT convention, running from the second conserved V-encoded cysteine to the conserved J-encoded phenylalanine. In an earlier analysis of 550 to 650 of the donors, sequences lacking an unambiguous match to a single V gene segment were excluded. An earlier analysis of several hundred of the donors called V segments functional above 56.7% productive rearrangements and segregating when the between-donor standard deviation exceeded 5%. A statistical classification framework was developed to diagnose cytomegalovirus status using the catalog of TCR beta chain sequences. In a later analysis, TCR nucleotide sequences were compared against IMGT/GENE-DB human TR gene sequences so that V and J genes could be assigned. Using the TCRdist pipeline, a later analysis assigned CDR3 sequences along with most-parsimonious VDJ recombination scenarios. In a later analysis, every TCR beta chain was defined by the combination of its CDR3 amino acid sequence and its V-gene family, and reads without a unique V-gene family were dropped. A later analysis removed over 500 highly shared, low-generation-probability nucleotide sequences to deal with suspected cross-contamination and a sequencing artifact. In a later analysis, a clonal expansion index was calculated for each public chain from normalized within-repertoire ranks of inferred template counts. Generation probabilities in a later analysis came from a VDJ recombination model fitted to out-of-frame rearrangements, and those results were checked against IGoR. Hypergeometric tests were used in a later analysis to score TCR-TCR, TCR-HLA and TCR-CMV co-occurrence, with a repertoire-size bias correction applied to the TCR pairs. To estimate false discovery rates, a later analysis permuted the HLA or CMV assignments 20 times. In a later analysis, co-occurring TCRs were grouped using DBSCAN, with TCRdist sequence similarity added in when clustering inside HLA-allele-positive subsets. For co-occurrence clustering, repertoires with fewer than 30,000 or more than 120,000 public chains were excluded, along with roughly 5 repertoires with anomalous nucleotide sharing. TCRdb mirrors the immuneACCESS table, restricted to in-frame sequences. Some clones are absent from its copies; in checked studies, under half trace to an unresolved V gene, and the reason for the others is unknown. That table supplies the V and J calls and clone size; D and trimming were determined from the DNA. This sample comprises over 80,000 clones, roughly four fifths of them detected only once. Jointly, the top ten make up about 4% of the sample.

The cohort comprised several hundred healthy bone marrow donors. All cohort members were sampled while nominally healthy, although unrecorded immune exposures were likely present. The donor was CMV seronegative and was included in the group of 352 seronegative cohort members. A peripheral blood sample was collected from each donor, and TCR beta sequencing was performed on peripheral blood mononuclear cells. The Qiagen DNeasy Blood Extraction Kit was used to extract genomic DNA from the blood cell samples. Via the germline V gene, CDR1 is SGHAT and CDR2 FQNNGV. The CDR3 runs 13 residues from the cysteine to the phenylalanine. Kept here is only the CDR3 DNA, which spans 39 bases and is read in frame from base 1. V loses 8 bases, J loses 5 bases, and the germline ends lie 16 bases apart. To note about this clone: No antigen is known for it. No clone much larger than this one lies a single base away; base qualities are absent.

The sequence came from a man in his fifties in good health and CMV-seronegative. The material sequenced was PBMCs. The chain is made from TRBV11-2 and TRBJ2-7; TRBD1 is possibly the D segment (6 matching bases). The CDR3 region reads CASGEGGEDEQYF. The DNA reads TGTGCCAGCGGGGAAGGGGGAGAGGACGAGCAGTACTTC.